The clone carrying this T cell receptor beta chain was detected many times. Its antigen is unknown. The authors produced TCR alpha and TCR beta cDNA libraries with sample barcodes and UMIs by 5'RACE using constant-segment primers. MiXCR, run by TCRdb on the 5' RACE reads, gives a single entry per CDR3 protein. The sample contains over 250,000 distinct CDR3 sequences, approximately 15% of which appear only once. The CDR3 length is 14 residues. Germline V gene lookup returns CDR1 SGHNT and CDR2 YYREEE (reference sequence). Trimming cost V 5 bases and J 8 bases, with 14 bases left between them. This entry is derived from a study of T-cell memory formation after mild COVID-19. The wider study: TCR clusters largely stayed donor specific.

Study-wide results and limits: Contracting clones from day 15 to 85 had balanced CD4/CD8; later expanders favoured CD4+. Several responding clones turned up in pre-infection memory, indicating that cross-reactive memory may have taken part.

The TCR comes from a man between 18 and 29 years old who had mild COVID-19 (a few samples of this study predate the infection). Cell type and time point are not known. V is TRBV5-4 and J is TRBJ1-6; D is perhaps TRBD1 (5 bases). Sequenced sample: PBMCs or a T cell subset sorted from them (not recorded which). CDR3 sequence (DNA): TGTGCCAGCAGTTCTCAGGTGGGACATTCACCCCTCCACTTT. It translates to CASSSQVGHSPLHF.